This T cell receptor beta chain stems from a study of T-cell memory formation after mild COVID-19. The V gene lost 5 bases and the J gene lost 1 base, with 10 bases spanning the gap. Per germline, CDR1 DFQATT and CDR2 SNEGSKA (reference sequence). The CDR3 is made up of 13 amino acids. TCRdb called the 5' RACE reads again in MiXCR, with one record for every CDR3 protein. The data hold nearly 350,000 distinct CDR3 sequences, with roughly 13% observed a single time. This sequence joins TRBV20-1 and TRBJ2-3; D possibly corresponds to TRBD2 (6 bases). Sequenced material: PBMCs or a T cell subset sorted from them (not recorded which). This clonotype was obtained from a man aged 18 to 30 who had mild COVID-19 (a few samples of this study predate the infection). Cell type and time point are not known. CDR3 bases: TGCAGTGCTTATTCTAGCGGCACAGATACGCAGTATTTT. It is translated as CSAYSSGTDTQYF.